This T cell receptor (beta chain) was documented in a study of blood T cell repertoires in COVID-19 (dated by TCRdb to about 2020). With regard to the full study: Collaborator samples came from the United States, Italy and Spain and covered acute and convalescent phases of COVID-19. The prospective study material was composed of cDNA or gDNA derived from T cells, B-cell-depleted T cells, or PBMCs. Deeply sampled blood TCRbeta repertoires from subjects exposed to, actively infected with, or recovered from COVID-19 were included in the dataset. Nearly every sample came with metadata listing a de-identified subject ID, COVID-19 status, age in years and sex. Samples came from the ongoing ImmuneRACE study (first 160 participants) plus 1,254 subjects from 6 global collaborators. HLA class I and class II types, where available, came from metadata supplied by the sample provider rather than from assay-based typing. The repertoires were released in a freely available public database intended as a resource for research on the immune response to SARS-CoV-2.

Study-wide conclusions, independent of this receptor: How much clinical and demographic metadata was included differed by source and by participant, and the metadata was provided uncurated.

TCRbeta CDR3 regions were amplified from genomic DNA using the immunoSEQ Assay, a bias-controlled multiplex PCR. In the authors' own workflow: The number of nucleated cells in each sample was estimated by amplification of reference gene primers within the assay. To quantify the absolute abundance of each unique TCRbeta CDR3 rearrangement, sequence reads were collapsed and filtered. Productive Simpson clonality was computed per sample as the square root of Simpson's diversity index over productive rearrangements. TCRdb mirrors the immuneACCESS table, restricted to in-frame sequences. Some clones are absent from its copies; in checked studies, under half trace to an unresolved V gene, and the reason for the others is unknown. Clonal size and the V and J genes are those of that table, whereas D and trimming came from the DNA. This sample has 70,000 to 95,000 clones in its table, and around 90% of those were observed once. Of the sample, 2.5% to 3% falls within the top ten clones.

The CDR3 contains 11 residues, cysteine and phenylalanine counted. Just the 33-base CDR3 DNA is kept, in frame starting at base 1. The germline V end is reduced by 6 bases and the J end by 6 bases; junction bases left unmatched: 1. CDR1 and CDR2, per the germline V gene (reference sequence), are MNHNY and SVGAGI. Turning to this clone: This receptor's antigen is unknown. No much larger clone exists at a distance of one base, and base qualities are not known.

One collaborating source in Seattle enrolled patients during active infection and followed them longitudinally through the course of disease. The collaborating institutions used their own protocols to collect whole blood in K2EDTA tubes. Collaborator samples were shipped for TCRbeta analysis as frozen whole blood, isolated PBMCs, or DNA extracted from either sample type. The specimen was peripheral blood. This clonotype originated in a man aged 50 or older with COVID-19, enrolled during active disease. This sequence uses TRBV6-6 and TRBJ2-7; 8 nucleotides in the junction match TRBD2. The CDR3 protein is CASRLAAEQYF. In nucleotides, the sequence is TGTGCCAGCAGACTAGCGGCCGAGCAGTACTTC.